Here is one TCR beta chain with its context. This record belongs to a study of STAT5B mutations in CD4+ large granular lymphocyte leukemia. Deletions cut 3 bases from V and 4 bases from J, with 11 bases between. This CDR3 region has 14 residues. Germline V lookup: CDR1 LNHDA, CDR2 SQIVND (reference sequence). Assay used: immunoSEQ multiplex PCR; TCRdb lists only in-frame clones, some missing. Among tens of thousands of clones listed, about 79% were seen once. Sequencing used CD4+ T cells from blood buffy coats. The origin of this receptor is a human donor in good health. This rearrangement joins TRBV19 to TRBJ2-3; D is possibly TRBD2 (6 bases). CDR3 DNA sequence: TGTGCCAGTAGTATGGGCGGGATCGCAGATACGCAGTATTTT. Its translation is CASSMGGIADTQYF.